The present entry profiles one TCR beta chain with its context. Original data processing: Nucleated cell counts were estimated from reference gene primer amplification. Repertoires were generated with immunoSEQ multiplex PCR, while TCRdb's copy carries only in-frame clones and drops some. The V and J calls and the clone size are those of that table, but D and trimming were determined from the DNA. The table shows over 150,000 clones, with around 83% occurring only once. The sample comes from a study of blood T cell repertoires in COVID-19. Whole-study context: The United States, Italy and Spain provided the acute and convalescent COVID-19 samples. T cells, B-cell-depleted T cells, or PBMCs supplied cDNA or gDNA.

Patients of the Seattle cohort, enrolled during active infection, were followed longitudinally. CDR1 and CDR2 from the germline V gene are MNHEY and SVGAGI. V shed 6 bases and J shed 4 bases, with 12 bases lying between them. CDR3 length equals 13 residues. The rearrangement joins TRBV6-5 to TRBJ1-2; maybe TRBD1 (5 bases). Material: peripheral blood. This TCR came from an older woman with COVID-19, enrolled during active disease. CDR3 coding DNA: TGTGCCAGCAGCAGTGACAGCTTCTATGGCTACACCTTC. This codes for CASSSDSFYGYTF.